This TCR beta chain was identified during a study of CD4 T cell repertoires in COVID-19 listed by TCRdb under 2021. Describing the broader study: For cross-reactivity analysis, CFSE-low cells were expanded with IL-2 for less than twelve days and were then relabeled and restimulated with spike proteins from other coronaviruses. Subset-level TCR Vbeta repertoire analysis of SARS-CoV-2-reactive T cells was performed in a few recovered individuals. In COVID-19-recovered individuals, the study described naturally processed CD4+ T cell responses to SARS-CoV-2 spike and nucleoprotein and used TCR Vbeta sequencing to evaluate clonal composition.

Here is what the overall study found, with its caveats: Several of the most expanded SARS-CoV-2-reactive clonotypes were found to be shared between two or all three memory subsets, suggesting intraclonal diversification. Between 7 and 25% of SARS-CoV-2 clonotypes were also found in SARS-CoV and/or HKU1 spike-stimulated secondary cultures, consistent with cross-reactivity.

Library generation was performed with the immunoSEQ multiplex PCR assay. From the authors' description of their analysis: To quantify how much the repertoires of different subsets overlapped, the Chao-Jaccard similarity index was used along with counts of shared clonotypes. TCRdb limited this immuneACCESS table to in-frame rearrangements with V and J called. A share of clones is missing; checked studies link under half to unresolved V genes, and the rest is unexplained. Clone size and V and J calls were adopted from that table, with D and trimming inferred from the DNA. The sample yields about 75,000 clones; about four fifths were counted once. The top ten constitute approximately 0.6% of the sample. Remarks on this clone: Its specific antigen is unknown. No base-level quality is on record; no much larger clone is a single base apart.

Its CDR3 holds 13 amino acids, cysteine through phenylalanine. Here the CDR3 DNA is all that survives: 39 bases in frame from base 1. Deletion took 11 bases off V and 3 bases off J, with a span of 15 bases between the germline ends. According to the germline V gene, CDR1 reads MNHEY and CDR2 reads SVGAGI. The time point label, as the study defines it: sample from a COVID-19-recovered individual after infection. The donors were patients who had gone through COVID-19 ranging from mild to severe and had recovered. Memory T cell samples that were not cultured were sequenced immediately after ex vivo isolation. CD4+ total memory, central memory, effector memory and circulating T follicular helper cells were isolated from peripheral blood mononuclear cells.

The sample here was CD4+ T cells from peripheral blood, taken after recovery from COVID-19. The source of this sequence is a human donor who had COVID-19. The chain is made from TRBV6-5 and TRBJ2-3, with the D call perhaps TRBD1 or TRBD2, as 7 bases match in each case. The base sequence is TGTGCCTCTCAGGGGGGGGCGACAGATACGCAGTATTTT. Translated, it reads CASQGGATDTQYF.